The clone carrying this TCR beta chain showed up just once. Its cognate antigen is unknown. This entry comes from a study of tissue T cells after allogeneic stem cell transplantation. Study information: CD3+ T cells were flow-sorted when enough cells; otherwise DNA extracted directly. Study-wide results and caveats: In patients and mice, blood and spleen missed much of tissue repertoire.

Sequencing was performed with immunoSEQ multiplex PCR; in TCRdb, only in-frame clones are kept and a portion is missing. The repertoire has around 24,000 clones, 91% of them found once; the top ten carry roughly 2%. Sequences were derived from blood, sampled before transplantation. This clonotype was obtained from a male donor aged 60 or older who later had graft-versus-host disease after an allogeneic stem cell transplant.

The CDR3 nucleotides read TGTGCCAGCAGCTTAGGGCGTGGGGTCAATGAGCAGTTCTTC. Amino acids: CASSLGRGVNEQFF. V and J are TRBV11-3 and TRBJ2-1, with D uncertain. There are 14 residues in the CDR3. Trimming cost V 1 base and J 6 bases, with 10 bases left between them. Germline loops: CDR1 SGHNT, CDR2 YENEEA.